Listed here are 2 T cell receptor beta chains from one sample, sequenced in a study of cytomegalovirus exposure and HLA in healthy donors. The PCR contained 60 Vbeta and 13 Jbeta primers. Clones were sequenced by immunoSEQ multiplex PCR, and TCRdb holds only the in-frame ones, with some missing. The sample holds 150,000 to 200,000 clones, around 84% seen once. The material sequenced was PBMCs. The receptor source for this set is a man younger than 45 in good health and CMV-seropositive.

This chain joins TRBV5-1 and TRBJ2-7, with 7 nucleotides matching TRBD2. CDR1 is SGHRS, CDR2 YFSETQ, per germline. V lost 0 bases and J lost 3; bases outside the gene matches: 3. This CDR3 is 14 amino acids long. The CDR3 here is CASSLEGGFYEQYF. CDR3 DNA: TGCGCCAGCAGCTTGGAGGGAGGGTTCTACGAGCAGTACTTC.

This rearrangement joins TRBV6-5 to TRBJ1-2; 7 nucleotides align to TRBD1. The V segment lost 0 bases and the J segment 4 bases; nucleotides outside the gene matches: 8. This CDR3 is built from 16 residues. The V gene's germline CDR1 is MNHEY and CDR2 SVGAGI. The DNA for the CDR3 is TGTGCCAGCAGTTACTCGGCGGGACAGTCCGTCTATGGCTACACCTTC. Protein sequence: CASSYSAGQSVYGYTF.